The 19 T cell receptor beta chains below come from one sample, sequenced in a study of identical twins. TCRdb ran MiXCR on the 5' RACE reads and lists one entry per CDR3 protein. The repertoire consists of 700,000 or so distinct CDR3 sequences, with over 8.5% occurring once and the leading ten covering approximately 0.89%. These data also featured in a second study, about yellow fever vaccine responses in identical twins.

Specimen: PBMCs. The source is a woman aged 18-35 years in good health.

The CDR3 DNA reads as TGTGCCAGCAGCTGGAGACTAGCGGGGGGCCAGAGCTCCTACAATGAGCAGTTCTTC. This gives the protein CASSWRLAGGQSSYNEQFF. The rearrangement links TRBV5-6 to TRBJ2-1; the match to TRBD2 covers 13 bases. The V gene's germline CDR1 is SGHDT and CDR2 YYEEEE. J gave up 0 bases and V 3 bases, and 9 bases lay outside the gene matches. This CDR3 comprises 19 residues. The whole variable domain, remainder taken from reference TRBV5-6 and TRBJ2-1, is DAGVTQSPTHLIKTRGQQVTLRCSPKSGHDTVSWYQQALGQGPQFIFQYYEEEERQRGNFPDRFSGHQFPNYSSELNVNALLLGDSALYLCASSWRLAGGQSSYNEQFFGPGTRLTVL.

This clonotype was seen at least ten times. This rearrangement joins TRBV7-3 to TRBJ2-2; TRBD1 aligns across 7 bases. Losses at the gene ends were 4 bases for V and 1 base for J; bases not matched to a gene: 3. The CDR3 sequence is 15 residues long. The germline gives CDR1 SGHTA, CDR2 FQGTGA. The CDR3 spells CASSSTGLNTGELFF. The CDR3, as DNA: TGTGCCAGCAGCTCGACAGGGCTGAACACCGGGGAGCTGTTTTTT.

The genes are TRBV4-3 and TRBJ2-5; D ambiguous. Germline V lookup: CDR1 LGHNA, CDR2 YSLEER. Trimming took 1 base from V and 4 from J, leaving 7 bases between them. CDR3 length: 13 amino acids. The CDR3 nucleotides are TGCGCCAGCAGCCAAGCCAGCGCAGAGACCCAGTACTTC. It encodes CASSQASAETQYF.

This clonotype was seen only a few times. The junction and the germline gene differ at one end; a read error may be behind it. The V gene is TRBV11-3, the J gene TRBJ2-1; no firm D call. Germline-derived CDR1 and CDR2 are SGHNT and YENEEA. The length of the CDR3 is 9 residues. The CDR3 DNA reads as TGTGCCAGCAGGGAGCCTGGGCGCTTC. It codes for CASREPGRF.

The sample holds many counts of this clonotype. V is TRBV7-9 and J is TRBJ2-7; D is uncertain. The V end lost 2 bases, the J end lost 5 bases, and 10 bases lay between the germline ends. Germline V gene sequence: CDR1 SEHNR, CDR2 FQNEAQ (reference sequence). The CDR3 is 13 amino acids. The CDR3 loop is CASSLLPWDEQYF. Written as DNA, the CDR3 is TGTGCCAGCAGCTTATTGCCGTGGGACGAGCAGTACTTC.

The chain carries TRBV10-3 and TRBJ2-2; D could derive from TRBD1 or TRBD2 (5 bases each). There are 11 residues in the CDR3. Trimming stripped 8 bases from V and 6 bases from J, with 7 bases between. Germline loops: CDR1 ENHRY, CDR2 SYGVKD. The CDR3: CAIRGAGELFF. DNA of the CDR3: TGTGCCATCCGAGGGGCCGGGGAGCTGTTTTTT.

This clonotype occurred many times. The CDR3 bases are TGTGCCAGCAGCTTAGCGGGGGTAAAGACCGTCTATGGCTACACCTTC. Residues: CASSLAGVKTVYGYTF. V usage is TRBV7-9 and J usage is TRBJ1-2; the D gene is possibly TRBD1 (5 bases). V was trimmed by 0 bases and J by 4 bases, leaving 15 bases between them. This CDR3 has 16 amino acids. Germline loops: CDR1 SEHNR, CDR2 FQNEAQ (reference sequence).

The chain recombines TRBV20-1 with TRBJ2-5; tentatively, D is TRBD1 or TRBD2 (6 bases each). The length of the CDR3 is 12 residues. Trimming took off 6 bases at V and 0 bases at J, with 8 bases between the two ends. Germline CDR1 and CDR2: DFQATT and SNEGSKA (reference sequence). The CDR3 protein is CSAEGDQETQYF. The DNA of the CDR3 is TGCAGTGCGGAGGGGGACCAAGAGACCCAGTACTTC.

This clonotype was seen many times. This rearrangement joins TRBV5-1 to TRBJ2-1, with 7 bases lining up with TRBD2. V lost 1 base, J lost 2 bases, and 3 bases stayed unmatched. The CDR3 contains 15 residues. Germline lookup yields CDR1 SGHRS and CDR2 YFSETQ. CDR3 nucleotides: TGCGCCAGCAGCTTGCTAGCGGTTACCTACAATGAGCAGTTCTTC. Encoded protein: CASSLLAVTYNEQFF.

The chain has TRBV6-2 or TRBV6-3 and TRBJ2-2, with a possible D match to TRBD2 (6 bases). The germline V gene encodes CDR1 MNHEY and CDR2 SVGEGT. Trimming left V 5 bases short and J 6 bases short, with 19 bases between. This CDR3 region has 16 residues. The DNA of the CDR3 is TGTGCCAGCAGTCCCGGGACTTCCTGGGGGGCCGGGGAGCTGTTTTTT. Amino acids: CASSPGTSWGAGELFF.

This clonotype was seen repeatedly, ten times or more. The chain employs TRBV10-3 and TRBJ2-1; 8 positions match TRBD2. With V trimmed by 1 base and J by 4 bases, 3 bases remained unmatched. The CDR3 is made up of 15 amino acids. Germline CDR1 ENHRY, CDR2 SYGVKD. The CDR3 DNA reads TGTGCCATCAGTGAGTTAACTAGCGGATACAATGAGCAGTTCTTC. Protein product: CAISELTSGYNEQFF.

On this clonotype itself: The junction does not match germline at one end; this may be a read error. This chain uses TRBV11-2 with TRBJ2-7; 8 bases agree with TRBD2. Germline CDR1 reads SGHAT; CDR2 reads FQNNGV. The CDR3 is 15 residues long. The chain's CDR3 is CASSLERGRNYEQYF. DNA of the CDR3: TGTGCCAGCAGCCTAGAACGCGGGAGGAACTACGAGCAGTACTTC.

CDR3 amino acids: CASSLDATNTGELFF. The DNA for the CDR3 is TGTGCCAGCAGCCTGGACGCGACGAACACCGGGGAGCTGTTTTTT. The V call is TRBV7-2, the J call TRBJ2-2; D gene uncertain. Looked up from germline, CDR1 is SGHTA and CDR2 is FQGNSA. V was cut by 5 bases and J by 0 bases, with 10 bases left in between. The CDR3 extends over 15 amino acids.

The chain has TRBV25-1 and TRBJ2-1, with D possibly matching TRBD2 (5 bases). There are 11 residues in the CDR3. Germline lookup yields CDR1 MGHDK and CDR2 SYGVNS. Trimming shortened V by 10 bases and J by 9 bases, and 13 bases separated the two germline ends. CDR3 bases: TGTGCCATCAAGGACTCGGGTGAGCAGTTCTTC. It codes for CAIKDSGEQFF. The full variable domain, rest sourced from reference TRBV25-1 and TRBJ2-1, is EADIYQTPRYLVIGTGKKITLECSQTMGHDKMYWYQQDPGMELHLIHYSYGVNSTEKGDLSSESTVSRIRTEHFPLTLESARPSHTSQYLCAIKDSGEQFFGPGTRLTVL.

This clonotype occurred many times. The chain carries TRBV12-3 or TRBV12-4 and TRBJ2-2, with 7 positions matching TRBD2. The ends lost 6 bases at V and 7 bases at J; junction bases unmatched: 11. This CDR3 has 15 amino acids. DNA for the CDR3: TGTGCCAGCAGCCCAAGGGGAGGGGAGAACGGGGAGCTGTTTTTT. Translating it yields CASSPRGGENGELFF.

This chain uses TRBV30 with TRBJ2-7; the match to TRBD1 covers 8 bases. The junction had 12 bases not matched to a gene; V was cut back by 2 bases and J by 6 bases. The germline gives CDR1 GTSNPN, CDR2 SVGIG (reference sequence). The CDR3 totals 15 residues. For the CDR3, the DNA is TGTGCCTGGAGTACCCCACAAGACAGGGGAGGCGAGCAGTACTTC. This encodes CAWSTPQDRGGEQYF.

This clonotype came up many times. The chain combines TRBV25-1 with TRBJ2-7; D is unresolved. This CDR3 has 13 amino acids. V lost 1 base, J lost 3 bases, and 7 bases lay in between. Germline values: CDR1 MGHDK, CDR2 SYGVNS. The CDR3 DNA is TGTGCCAGCAGTGAATTGGGGAACTACGAGCAGTACTTC. Translated: CASSELGNYEQYF.

V usage is TRBV27 and J usage is TRBJ2-1, with no clear D. There are 15 residues in the CDR3. Germline V gene data show CDR1 as MNHEY and CDR2 as SMNVEV (reference sequence). V was cut by 7 bases and J by 5 bases, with 18 bases left in between. This chain's CDR3 is CASTLSFSPNNEQFF. The CDR3 nucleotides are TGTGCCAGCACTCTTTCCTTTTCCCCAAACAATGAGCAGTTCTTC.

The chain combines TRBV20-1 with TRBJ2-3, with TRBD1 matching over 8 bases. Germline V gives CDR1 DFQATT, CDR2 SNEGSKA (reference sequence). This CDR3 has 15 amino acids. The junction had 8 bases not matched to a gene; V was cut back by 4 bases and J by 2 bases. The DNA for the CDR3 is TGCAGTGCTACCCATGCAGGGGGCCCCACAGATACGCAGTATTTT. As protein: CSATHAGGPTDTQYF.